Sequencing of this T cell receptor (beta chain) was carried out in a study of blood T cell repertoires in COVID-19 (TCRdb year 2020). In the study overall: Samples from collaborators originated in the United States, Italy and Spain and spanned both the acute and convalescent phases of COVID-19. Sample metadata almost always included a de-identified subject ID, COVID-19 status, age in years and sex. The prospective study material was composed of cDNA or gDNA derived from T cells, B-cell-depleted T cells, or PBMCs. Samples came from the ongoing ImmuneRACE study (first 160 participants) plus 1,254 subjects from 6 global collaborators. Where available, HLA class I and class II types were obtained from metadata supplied by the sample provider rather than from assay-based typing. The repertoires were released in a freely available public database intended as a resource for research on the immune response to SARS-CoV-2. The dataset comprised deeply sampled blood TCRbeta repertoires from subjects exposed to, actively infected with, or recovered from COVID-19. The research as a whole found: The amount of clinical and demographic metadata varied by source and participant and was provided uncurated.

The collaborating institutions used their own protocols to collect whole blood in K2EDTA tubes. For TCRbeta analysis, collaborators shipped samples in one of three forms: frozen whole blood, isolated PBMCs, or DNA extracted from either of those sample types. TCRbeta CDR3 regions were amplified from genomic DNA by means of the immunoSEQ Assay, a bias-controlled multiplex PCR. The paper's data handling went like this. The number of nucleated cells in each sample was estimated by amplification of reference gene primers within the assay. Sequence reads were collapsed and filtered to measure the absolute abundance of every unique TCRbeta CDR3 rearrangement. Productive Simpson clonality was computed per sample as the square root of Simpson's diversity index over productive rearrangements. This is the immuneACCESS table as TCRdb keeps it, with only in-frame sequences that have V and J called. A part of the clones is gone; compared with another copy, unresolved V genes explain less than half, and the rest is unexplained. From that table come the V and J calls and clone size; the DNA was used to work out D and trimming. The sample table contains tens of thousands of clones; only one count was recorded for approximately 89% of them. The ten top clones hold around 30% of the sample.

On this clone itself: Its antigen target is currently unknown. No much larger clonotype is one base removed from it; base qualities were not supplied.

The CDR3, cysteine through phenylalanine, is 16 amino acids long. Only the CDR3 portion is preserved as DNA: 48 bases, with reading frame beginning at the first base. The germline V gene (reference sequence) gives CDR1 as SEHNR and CDR2 as FQNEAQ. V ends up 6 bases short and J 3 bases short, with an unmatched junction base count of 7. Sequenced sample: peripheral blood. The sequence was obtained from a woman of 80 years or more with acute or convalescent COVID-19. The chain employs TRBV7-9 and TRBJ2-2, and 10 junctional nucleotides match TRBD1. The CDR3 is CASRAGQGEYTGELFF. The DNA reads TGTGCCAGCAGAGCCGGACAGGGGGAGTACACCGGGGAGCTGTTTTTT.